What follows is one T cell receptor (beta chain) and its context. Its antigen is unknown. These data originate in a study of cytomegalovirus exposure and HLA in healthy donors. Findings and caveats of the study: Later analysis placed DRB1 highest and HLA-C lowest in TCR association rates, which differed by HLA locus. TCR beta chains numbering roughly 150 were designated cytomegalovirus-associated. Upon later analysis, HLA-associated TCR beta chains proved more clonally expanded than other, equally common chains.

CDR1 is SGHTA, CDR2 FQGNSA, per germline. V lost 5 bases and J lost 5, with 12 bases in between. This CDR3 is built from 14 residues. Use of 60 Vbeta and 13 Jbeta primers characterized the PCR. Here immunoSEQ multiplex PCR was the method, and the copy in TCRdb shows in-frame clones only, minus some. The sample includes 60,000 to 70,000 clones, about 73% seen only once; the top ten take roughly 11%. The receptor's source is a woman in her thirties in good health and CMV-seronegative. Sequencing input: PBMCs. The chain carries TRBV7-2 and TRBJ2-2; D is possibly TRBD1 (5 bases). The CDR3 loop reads CASSQQVVTGELFF. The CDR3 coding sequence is TGTGCCAGCAGCCAACAGGTGGTGACCGGGGAGCTGTTTTTT.